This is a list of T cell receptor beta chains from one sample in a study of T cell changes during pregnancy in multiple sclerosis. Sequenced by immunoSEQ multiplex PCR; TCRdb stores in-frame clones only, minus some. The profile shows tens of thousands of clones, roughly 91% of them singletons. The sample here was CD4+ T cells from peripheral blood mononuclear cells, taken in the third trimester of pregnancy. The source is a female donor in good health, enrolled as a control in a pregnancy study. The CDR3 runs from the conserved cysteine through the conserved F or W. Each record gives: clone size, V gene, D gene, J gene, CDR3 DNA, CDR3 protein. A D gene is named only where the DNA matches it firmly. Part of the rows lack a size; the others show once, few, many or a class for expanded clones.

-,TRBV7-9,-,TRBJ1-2,TGTGCCAGCAGCTTAGGGGGCGCTAACTATGGCTACACCTTC,CASSLGGANYGYTF
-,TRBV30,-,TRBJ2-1,TGTGCCTGGAGTAGGGGGAACGGATACAATGAGCAGTTCTTC,CAWSRGNGYNEQFF
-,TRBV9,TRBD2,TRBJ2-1,TGTGCCAGCAGCGTAGTGGGGGGACTAGCGGGGGGGAGCTACAATGAGCAGTTCTTC,CASSVVGGLAGGSYNEQFF
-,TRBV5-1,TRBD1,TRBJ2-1,TGCGCCAGCAGCCGGCAGGGACAGGGTAACTACAATGAGCAGTTCTTC,CASSRQGQGNYNEQFF
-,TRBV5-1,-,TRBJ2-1,TGCGCCAGCAGCCCGCCCCTAGCTAATGAGCAGTTCTTC,CASSPPLANEQFF
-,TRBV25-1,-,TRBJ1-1,TGTGCCAGCAGTCTCCAGGGGAGCGAAGCTTTCTTT,CASSLQGSEAFF
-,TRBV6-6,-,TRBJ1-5,TGTGCCAGCAGTTCCTACGGCAATCAGCCCCAGCATTTT,CASSSYGNQPQHF
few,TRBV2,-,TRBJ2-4,TGTGCCAGCAGGGTGGAGGGGTCGGGCATTCAGTACTTC,CASRVEGSGIQYF
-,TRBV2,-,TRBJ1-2,TGTGCCAGCAGTGAAGTCCACAAAGGGAGGGGTGGCTACACCTTC,CASSEVHKGRGGYTF
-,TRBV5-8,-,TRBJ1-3,TGTGCCAGCAGCCCGATGGGTGTTGTCGGGAACACCATATATTTT,CASSPMGVVGNTIYF
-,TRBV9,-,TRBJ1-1,TGTGCCAGCAGCGTCCGACAGATGAACACTGAAGCTTTCTTT,CASSVRQMNTEAFF
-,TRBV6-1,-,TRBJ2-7,TGTGCCAGCAGTGAGGTAGCCTCAGAGCAGTACTTC,CASSEVASEQYF
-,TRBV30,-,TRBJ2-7,TGTGCCTCCCTTTCCTTGGCCCGTTCGCCGTACTTC,CASLSLARSPYF
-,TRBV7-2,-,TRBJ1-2,TGTGCCAGCAGTCCGATGGGGAGCTATGGCTACACCTTC,CASSPMGSYGYTF
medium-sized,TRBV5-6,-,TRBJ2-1,TGTGCCAGCAGCTTTGAGTTTGAGCAGTTCTTC,CASSFEFEQFF
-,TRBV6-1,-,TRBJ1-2,TGTGCCAGCAGTGACGACAGGCCGAACTATGGCTACACCTTC,CASSDDRPNYGYTF
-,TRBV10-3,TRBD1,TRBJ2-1,TGTGCCATCAGTGAGTCGACAGGGTTGAATGAGCAGTTCTTC,CAISESTGLNEQFF
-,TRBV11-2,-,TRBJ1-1,TGTGCCAGCAGCCCACTGTGGGGGCGGAACACTGAAGCTTTCTTT,CASSPLWGRNTEAFF